Listed below are T cell receptor beta chains from one sample, sequenced in a study of T cells after yellow fever vaccination. TCRdb recomputed calls from the 5' RACE reads with MiXCR, one row per CDR3 protein. The top ten hold roughly 0.73% of the sample, which has around 140,000 distinct CDR3 sequences, over 7% seen once. This specimen consisted of CD4+ T cells sorted from PBMCs, obtained 5 days after the yellow fever booster vaccination. The receptors come from a man younger than 45 who received the YFV17D yellow fever vaccine. Each CDR3 is given with its conserved first and last residue. Each record gives: D gene, V gene, J gene, clone size, CDR3 protein, CDR3 DNA. D genes are given only for firm matches. Clone size is stated in some rows and not others, as once, few, many or a class when expanded.

D: TRBD1
V: TRBV14
J: TRBJ2-2
size: many
CDR3: CASSRGTGRSGGELFF
DNA: TGTGCCAGCAGCAGAGGGACAGGCCGGTCGGGCGGGGAGCTGTTTTTT

D: -
V: TRBV20-1
J: TRBJ2-5
size: -
CDR3: CTATRETQYF
DNA: TGCACTGCAACTAGAGAGACCCAGTACTTC

D: TRBD1
V: TRBV11-2
J: TRBJ2-7
size: many
CDR3: CASSSSGTAPVQYF
DNA: TGTGCCAGCAGTTCGTCCGGGACAGCGCCGGTGCAGTACTTC

D: TRBD2
V: TRBV20-1
J: TRBJ2-7
size: many
CDR3: CSARRGAGFEQYF
DNA: TGCAGTGCCCGGCGGGGGGCGGGTTTCGAGCAGTACTTC

D: TRBD2
V: TRBV29-1
J: TRBJ2-7
size: many
CDR3: CSVAERELFGAFDEQYF
DNA: TGCAGCGTTGCCGAGCGGGAGCTTTTTGGGGCTTTCGACGAGCAGTACTTC

D: -
V: TRBV21-1
J: TRBJ2-5
size: many
CDR3: CASKLWTGGDDQETQYF
DNA: TGTGCCAGCAAGCTCTGGACAGGGGGCGACGATCAAGAGACCCAGTACTTC

D: -
V: TRBV13
J: TRBJ1-1
size: many
CDR3: CASSLARRNTEAFF
DNA: TGTGCCAGCAGCTTAGCGCGGCGGAACACTGAAGCTTTCTTT

D: TRBD2
V: TRBV12-3/TRBV12-4
J: TRBJ2-1
size: -
CDR3: CACCLVLAGGSSYNEQFF
DNA: TGTGCCTGCTGTTTAGTACTAGCGGGAGGGAGCTCCTACAATGAGCAGTTCTTC

D: -
V: TRBV28
J: TRBJ1-1
size: many
CDR3: CASSFQTGLEAFF
DNA: TGTGCCAGCAGTTTTCAAACAGGACTAGAAGCTTTCTTT

D: -
V: TRBV5-1
J: TRBJ2-7
size: few
CDR3: CASSPSVRQGGNEQYF
DNA: TGCGCCAGCAGCCCTTCAGTTCGACAGGGAGGAAACGAGCAGTACTTC

D: TRBD2
V: TRBV30
J: TRBJ2-7
size: many
CDR3: CAWSVRTSGSNPLYEQYF
DNA: TGTGCCTGGAGTGTACGGACTAGCGGGAGCAATCCTCTCTACGAGCAGTACTTC

D: -
V: TRBV10-1
J: TRBJ2-3
size: many
CDR3: CASSDHGPDTQYF
DNA: TGCGCCAGCAGTGACCACGGCCCGGATACGCAGTATTTT

D: -
V: TRBV29-1
J: TRBJ1-2
size: many
CDR3: CSVVGISEGYTF
DNA: TGCAGCGTTGTAGGGATTTCCGAAGGCTACACCTTC

D: TRBD2
V: TRBV5-1
J: TRBJ2-7
size: many
CDR3: CASSLAPGLADEQYF
DNA: TGCGCCAGCAGCTTGGCGCCGGGACTAGCGGACGAGCAGTACTTC

D: -
V: TRBV3-1
J: TRBJ1-2
size: many
CDR3: CASSHTYGYTF
DNA: TGTGCCAGCAGCCACACCTATGGCTACACCTTC

D: TRBD2
V: TRBV11-2
J: TRBJ2-1
size: few
CDR3: CASSLRPLSGRAKGEQFF
DNA: TGTGCCAGCAGCTTACGTCCCCTTAGCGGGAGGGCCAAGGGGGAGCAGTTCTTC

D: TRBD2
V: TRBV4-3
J: TRBJ2-7
size: many
CDR3: CASSQRAGPYEQYF
DNA: TGCGCCAGCAGCCAGAGAGCGGGACCCTACGAGCAGTACTTC

D: -
V: TRBV28
J: TRBJ2-6
size: many
CDR3: CATQTSGANVLTF
DNA: TGTGCCACGCAGACCTCTGGGGCCAACGTCCTGACTTTC

D: -
V: TRBV20-1
J: TRBJ2-7
size: many
CDR3: CSAYSYEQYF
DNA: TGCAGTGCTTACTCCTACGAGCAGTACTTC

D: TRBD2
V: TRBV20-1
J: TRBJ2-7
size: many
CDR3: CSAATSGSSSEQYF
DNA: TGCAGTGCGGCGACTAGCGGGAGTTCCAGCGAGCAGTACTTC

D: TRBD1
V: TRBV19
J: TRBJ1-5
size: few
CDR3: CASSITGGDQPQHF
DNA: TGTGCCAGTAGTATAACAGGGGGCGATCAGCCCCAGCATTTT

D: -
V: TRBV20-1
J: TRBJ1-1
size: many
CDR3: CSTNSGRGGTEAFF
DNA: TGCAGCACGAACTCTGGCAGGGGAGGGACTGAAGCTTTCTTT

D: -
V: TRBV30
J: TRBJ2-5
size: many
CDR3: CAWSQEETQYF
DNA: TGTGCCTGGAGTCAGGAGGAGACCCAGTACTTC

D: -
V: TRBV5-8
J: TRBJ1-2
size: many
CDR3: CASSLAPDSTYGYTF
DNA: TGTGCCAGCAGCTTGGCCCCTGACAGCACCTATGGCTACACCTTC

D: TRBD2
V: TRBV30
J: TRBJ2-1
size: -
CDR3: CAWSGGGSYNEQFF
DNA: TGTGCCTGGAGTGGGGGGGGGTCCTACAATGAGCAGTTCTTC

D: -
V: TRBV20-1
J: TRBJ1-1
size: many
CDR3: CSAIRILNTEAFF
DNA: TGCAGTGCTATCCGCATACTGAACACTGAAGCTTTCTTT

D: -
V: TRBV7-2
J: TRBJ2-3
size: many
CDR3: CASSILGDSTDTQYF
DNA: TGTGCCAGCAGCATACTGGGGGACTCCACAGATACGCAGTATTTT

D: -
V: TRBV5-1
J: TRBJ2-3
size: many
CDR3: CASSSLQSASTDTQYF
DNA: TGCGCCAGCAGCTCCCTACAGAGTGCTAGCACAGATACGCAGTATTTT

D: TRBD1
V: TRBV20-1
J: TRBJ2-3
size: many
CDR3: CSARERQGIITDTQYF
DNA: TGCAGTGCTAGAGAAAGACAGGGTATAATCACAGATACGCAGTATTTT

D: -
V: TRBV5-5
J: TRBJ2-2
size: many
CDR3: CASSLAYNRAPSGELFF
DNA: TGTGCCAGCAGCTTGGCCTACAACCGGGCTCCGAGCGGGGAGCTGTTTTTT

D: -
V: TRBV27
J: TRBJ2-6
size: many
CDR3: CASSYGGSGGANVLTF
DNA: TGTGCCAGCAGTTATGGAGGGTCAGGTGGGGCCAACGTCCTGACTTTC

D: -
V: TRBV30
J: TRBJ2-2
size: many
CDR3: CAWTTGLSGAAGELFF
DNA: TGTGCCTGGACGACGGGACTTTCCGGGGCCGCCGGGGAGCTGTTTTTT

D: -
V: TRBV10-3
J: TRBJ2-6
size: many
CDR3: CAAGAGQIYSGANVLTF
DNA: TGTGCCGCCGGGGCGGGACAGATCTACTCTGGGGCCAACGTCCTGACTTTC

D: TRBD1
V: TRBV7-8
J: TRBJ2-1
size: many
CDR3: CASSSWLMRDRASSYNEQFF
DNA: TGTGCCAGCAGCTCTTGGTTGATGCGGGACAGGGCATCCTCCTACAATGAGCAGTTCTTC

D: -
V: TRBV19
J: TRBJ2-3
size: many
CDR3: CASSIAGTDTQYF
DNA: TGTGCCAGTAGTATTGCTGGCACAGATACGCAGTATTTT

D: -
V: TRBV10-3
J: TRBJ2-5
size: many
CDR3: CAISASREETQYF
DNA: TGTGCCATCAGTGCCAGCAGAGAAGAGACCCAGTACTTC

D: -
V: TRBV6-5
J: TRBJ2-1
size: many
CDR3: CASSYSSIGRNEQFF
DNA: TGTGCCAGCAGTTACTCGAGTATTGGGCGAAATGAGCAGTTCTTC

D: -
V: TRBV6-1
J: TRBJ1-5
size: -
CDR3: CASKAGRGQPQHF
DNA: TGTGCCAGCAAGGCGGGGAGGGGACAGCCCCAGCATTTT

D: TRBD2
V: TRBV20-1
J: TRBJ2-1
size: -
CDR3: CCARDGLAGGGNEQFF
DNA: TGCTGTGCTAGAGATGGACTAGCGGGAGGGGGGAATGAGCAGTTCTTC

D: TRBD1
V: TRBV6-5
J: TRBJ1-6
size: many
CDR3: CASSLDRGGYSPLHF
DNA: TGTGCCAGCAGTTTGGACAGGGGAGGATACTCACCCCTCCACTTT

D: TRBD1
V: TRBV25-1
J: TRBJ2-3
size: many
CDR3: CASTPGQSTDTQYF
DNA: TGTGCCAGTACCCCGGGACAGAGCACAGATACGCAGTATTTT

D: TRBD1
V: TRBV18
J: TRBJ2-6
size: few
CDR3: CASSPPGQGATGANVLTF
DNA: TGTGCCAGCTCACCCCCGGGACAGGGGGCTACGGGGGCCAACGTCCTGACTTTC

D: TRBD1
V: TRBV7-2
J: TRBJ1-5
size: many
CDR3: CASSLKHRGGQPQHF
DNA: TGTGCCAGCAGCTTAAAACACAGGGGTGGTCAGCCCCAGCATTTT

D: TRBD2
V: TRBV12-3/TRBV12-4
J: TRBJ2-5
size: many
CDR3: CASSLSSGRAVKETQYF
DNA: TGTGCCAGCAGTTTATCCAGCGGGAGGGCGGTGAAAGAGACCCAGTACTTC

D: -
V: TRBV13
J: TRBJ2-7
size: few
CDR3: CASSSLTRPYEQYF
DNA: TGTGCCAGCAGCTCACTTACTAGGCCTTACGAGCAGTACTTC

D: -
V: TRBV28
J: TRBJ1-6
size: many
CDR3: CASRQAVSPLHF
DNA: TGTGCCAGCAGGCAGGCGGTTTCACCCCTCCACTTT

D: -
V: TRBV7-2
J: TRBJ2-5
size: -
CDR3: CASSLHGGKETQYF
DNA: TGTGCCAGCAGCTTACATGGCGGGAAGGAGACCCAGTACTTC

D: -
V: TRBV5-1
J: TRBJ2-5
size: many
CDR3: CASSLANRPQETQYF
DNA: TGCGCCAGCAGCTTGGCCAATAGACCCCAAGAGACCCAGTACTTC

D: -
V: TRBV28
J: TRBJ1-5
size: many
CDR3: CASSLGGFGGQPQHF
DNA: TGTGCCAGCAGTTTGGGGGGGTTTGGTGGTCAGCCCCAGCATTTT

D: -
V: TRBV20-1
J: TRBJ2-3
size: many
CDR3: CSARDRKGSGTDTQYF
DNA: TGCAGTGCTAGAGATCGGAAGGGCTCCGGGACAGATACGCAGTATTTT

D: -
V: TRBV11-2
J: TRBJ2-7
size: many
CDR3: CASSLALLEHEQYF
DNA: TGTGCCAGCAGCTTAGCGTTGCTAGAACACGAGCAGTACTTC

D: TRBD1
V: TRBV29-1
J: TRBJ2-7
size: many
CDR3: CSARQGASYEQYF
DNA: TGCAGCGCAAGACAGGGGGCCTCCTACGAGCAGTACTTC

D: -
V: TRBV12-3/TRBV12-4
J: TRBJ2-7
size: many
CDR3: CASSLREGPYEQYF
DNA: TGTGCCAGCAGTCTCCGTGAGGGCCCCTACGAGCAGTACTTC

D: TRBD2
V: TRBV18
J: TRBJ2-1
size: many
CDR3: CASSPLPIRVISGRVNEQFF
DNA: TGTGCCAGCTCACCACTGCCGATTCGCGTGATAAGCGGGAGGGTAAATGAGCAGTTCTTC